This T cell receptor (beta chain) was sequenced during a study of spatial heterogeneity in lung cancer. This clonotype was recorded at least ten times. The sample's time point: sample taken at primary tumor resection. In each case, whole RNA from tumor, nontumor lung or frozen PBMC was sequenced unsorted. Via MiXCR, TCRdb re-called the 5' RACE reads, giving one row per CDR3 protein. The sample contains over 12,000 distinct CDR3 sequences, about 9.5% of which appear only once. CDR1 and CDR2 (germline): DFQATT, SNEGSKA (reference sequence). The CDR3 runs to 15 residues. The junction had 10 bases not matched to a gene; V was cut back by 1 base and J by 5 bases.

This material consisted of PBMCs, taken at surgery. J is TRBJ1-1 and V is TRBV20-1, with TRBD1 identical over 7 bases. The receptor was isolated from a male donor with early-stage non-small cell lung cancer. The CDR3 region has the DNA TGCAGTGCTAGAGTCGCAGGGGGGAGAGGTACTGAAGCTTTCTTT. Protein: CSARVAGGRGTEAFF.